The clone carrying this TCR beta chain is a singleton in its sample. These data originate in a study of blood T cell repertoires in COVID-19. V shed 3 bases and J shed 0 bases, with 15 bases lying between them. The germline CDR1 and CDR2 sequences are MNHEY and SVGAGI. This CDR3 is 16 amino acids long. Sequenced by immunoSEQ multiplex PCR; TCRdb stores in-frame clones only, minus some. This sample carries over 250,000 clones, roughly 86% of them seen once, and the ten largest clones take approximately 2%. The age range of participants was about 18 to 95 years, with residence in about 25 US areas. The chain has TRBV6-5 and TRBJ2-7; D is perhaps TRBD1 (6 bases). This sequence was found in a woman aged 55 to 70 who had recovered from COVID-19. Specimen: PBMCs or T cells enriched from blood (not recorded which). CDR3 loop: CASSYSLQGDSYEQYF. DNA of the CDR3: TGTGCCAGCAGTTATTCCCTACAGGGAGACTCCTACGAGCAGTACTTC.